This TCR beta chain was found in a study of OX40 agonist ivuxolimab in advanced cancers. Looking at the study overall: Ivuxolimab was an agonistic, fully human IgG2 monoclonal antibody directed against OX40 (CD134), a costimulatory receptor. Intravenous ivuxolimab was administered to patients every 2 weeks at six dose levels: 0.01, 0.1, 0.3, 1.5, 3 and 10 mg/kg. Among the approximately 50 dose-escalation patients, about 20 had hepatocellular carcinoma, approximately 15 melanoma, 9 renal cell carcinoma and 9 head and neck cancer. In the dose-escalation cohort, roughly 80% of patients were male, and the mean age was roughly 60 years, with a range of about 23 to 80. Prior anti-PD-1, anti-PD-L1 or anti-CTLA-4 therapy was permitted, and checkpoint inhibitors had been received by around 39% of dose-escalation patients. Partial responses occurred in three dose-escalation patients: two with cutaneous melanoma and one with hepatocellular carcinoma. The purpose of peripheral TCRbeta sequencing was to test whether ivuxolimab changed TCR sequence diversity and led to clonal T-cell expansion. The paper covers the monotherapy dose-escalation part of the phase I ivuxolimab trial, which included N of about 50 patients.

For CDR1 and CDR2, the germline V gene (reference sequence) lists SGHAT and FQDESV. The CDR3, cysteine through phenylalanine, is 14 amino acids long. The read is trimmed to its CDR3 DNA, 42 bases read in frame from base 1. V gives up 3 bases and J gives up 8 bases, and the segment between their germline ends measures 14 bases. Beyond this particular receptor, the publication reports: After ivuxolimab, expanded clones were on average more numerous among CD8+ T cells than among CD4+ T cells. In the 0.1-3.0 mg/kg groups, partial responders had among the lowest normalized peripheral clonal expansion, particularly in CD8+ T cells. Clonal expansion of both CD4+ and CD8+ blood T cells was observed from baseline to week 6 at doses 0.1 to 3.0 mg/kg. Low levels of normalized T-cell clonal expansion were also seen in some nonresponding patients. The antigen specificity of the clonally expanded peripheral T cells was not determined.

Comment on this clone: Its antigen is not yet known. It has no much larger one-base neighbor in the sample; base qualities were not kept.

Patients with a history of autoimmune disease or receiving systemic immunosuppression were excluded from the trial. In every dose cohort, peripheral blood was drawn for TCR sequencing at baseline, cycle 4 day 1, and cycle 7 day 1. The samples were taken from a phase I, first-in-human, multicenter, open-label dose-escalation trial of ivuxolimab. Adults with locally advanced or metastatic melanoma, renal cell, hepatocellular, or head and neck squamous cell carcinoma were enrolled in the trial. CD4+ and CD8+ T cells were sorted separately from peripheral blood before TCR sequencing. To sequence the TCRbeta CDR3 region, genomic DNA was isolated from the sorted cells. The immunoSEQ Assay was used for sequencing of TCRbeta CDR3 regions. TCRdb retrieved this table from immuneACCESS and kept in-frame rearrangements only. Not all clones are present; in checked studies, unresolved V genes account for under half, and no reason is known for the remainder. The sample includes about 66,000 clones, with over 75% observed a single time. Roughly an eighth of the sample goes to the ten largest clones.

The sample was CD4+ or CD8+ T cells sorted from blood, taken in a trial of the OX40 agonist ivuxolimab. This TCR came from an adult with an advanced solid tumor such as melanoma, head and neck, liver or kidney cancer. Rearrangement joined TRBV11-1 to TRBJ2-1; no D gene call is confident. At the DNA level, the sequence is TGTGCCAGCAGCTTGACTTGGGCTGGAGATGAGCAGTTCTTC. Its amino acids are CASSLTWAGDEQFF.